The entry below describes one T cell receptor beta chain. The CDR3 runs to 15 residues. In germline, CDR1 is MRHNA, CDR2 SNTAGT. Trimming removed 0 bases from V and 4 bases from J; junction bases left unmatched: 1. Sequencing was performed with immunoSEQ multiplex PCR; in TCRdb, only in-frame clones are kept and a portion is missing. Of approximately 97,000 clones in the sample, about 90% were seen once. This sample was included in a study of control samples from healthy donors and cancer patients. This receptor was obtained from a woman younger than 35 in good health. The sample comprised blood. The chain carries TRBV6-4 and TRBJ2-3, with 10 bases identical to TRBD2. CDR3 sequence reads: CASSDSSGRADTQYF. The CDR3 coding sequence is TGTGCCAGCAGTGACTCCAGCGGGAGGGCAGATACGCAGTATTTT.